These 4 T cell receptor beta chains came from one sample sequenced in a study of cytotoxic CD8 clonotypes in ibrutinib-treated CLL. Data came from immunoSEQ multiplex PCR; TCRdb stores just in-frame clones and leaves some out. The repertoire includes about 63,000 clones, approximately 75% of them detected once, and about 40% sits in the top ten. This specimen was PBMCs, taken after 12 months of ibrutinib treatment. These receptors all stem from a human donor with chronic lymphocytic leukemia.

J is TRBJ2-1 and V is TRBV29-1; D possibly corresponds to TRBD2 (5 bases). The germline V gene encodes CDR1 SQVTM and CDR2 ANQGSEA. Trimming shortened V by 5 bases and J by 0 bases, and 8 bases separated the two germline ends. The CDR3 length is 13 residues. CDR3 residues: CSVPGFSYNEQFF. DNA for the CDR3: TGCAGCGTTCCGGGATTCTCCTACAATGAGCAGTTCTTC.

J is TRBJ1-4 and V is TRBV7-3; the D is unclear. The CDR3 totals 14 residues. V shed 2 bases and J shed 8 bases, with 12 bases lying between them. From germline, CDR1 is SGHTA and CDR2 FQGTGA. The chain's CDR3 is CASSLLTRQEKLFF. The CDR3 DNA follows: TGTGCCAGCAGCTTATTAACTAGGCAAGAAAAACTGTTTTTT.

The genes are TRBV7-2 and TRBJ2-2; D not certain. The V end was cut by 5 bases, the J end by 8 bases, with 12 bases between. Germline CDR1 SGHTA, CDR2 FQGNSA. This CDR3 has 13 amino acids. The CDR3 loop is CASSQYPGGELFF. The CDR3 DNA reads as TGTGCCAGCAGCCAATATCCCGGGGGGGAGCTGTTTTTT. The full variable domain, completed using reference TRBV7-2 and TRBJ2-2, is GAGVSQSPSNKVTEKGKDVELRCDPISGHTALYWYRQSLGQGLEFLIYFQGNSAPDKSGLPSDRFSAERTGGSVSTLTIQRTQQEDSAVYLCASSQYPGGELFFGEGSRLTVL.

The sample holds a few counts of this clone. The rearrangement joins TRBV5-4 to TRBJ1-2; D gene unclear. In germline, CDR1 is SGHNT, CDR2 YYREEE (reference sequence). Trimming stripped 4 bases from V and 4 bases from J, with 14 bases between. The CDR3 runs to 14 residues. CDR3: CASSPNPEGYGYTF. CDR3 nucleotides: TGTGCCAGCAGCCCCAACCCAGAGGGCTATGGCTACACCTTC.